This TCR beta chain was captured in a study of cytomegalovirus exposure and HLA in healthy donors. Study-wide context: Approximately 180 million T cells yielded 117 million unique TCR beta sequences in earlier analysis.

This PCR relied on a set of 60 Vbeta primers and 13 Jbeta primers. Clones were read by immunoSEQ multiplex PCR, and TCRdb kept only the in-frame ones, dropping some. The sample shows roughly 140,000 clones, approximately 70% of them seen only once. General study results and limits: 87-base-pair reads could not separate some V segments, including TRBV6-2 and TRBV6-3. Rare TCR sequences dominated, though some public TCRs recurred in many donors.

This CDR3 is built from 13 residues. Trimming pared 4 bases from V and 8 bases from J, leaving 15 bases between. Germline V gene lookup returns CDR1 SGHKS and CDR2 YYEKEE (reference sequence). Details on this clone: Its target is not known.

The sequencing input was PBMCs. The receptor comes from a woman aged 25 to 39 in good health and CMV-seronegative. The V and J genes are TRBV5-5 and TRBJ1-1, with D perhaps TRBD1 (5 bases). The CDR3 DNA reads TGTGCCAGCAGCCGGGGGACGGAGGGAGAAGCTTTCTTT. It translates to CASSRGTEGEAFF.